The 3 T cell receptor beta chains below come from one sample, sequenced in a study of T-cell memory formation after mild COVID-19. Each CDR3 protein gets one entry after TCRdb re-called the 5' RACE reads with MiXCR. The sample records roughly 400,000 distinct CDR3 sequences, more than 20% being singletons. Sequenced sample: PBMCs or a T cell subset sorted from them (not recorded which). The receptors derive from an adult woman who had mild COVID-19 (a few samples of this study predate the infection). Cell type and time point are not known.

The rearrangement links TRBV19 to TRBJ2-3, with D possibly being TRBD2 (6 bases). CDR3 length: 16 residues. V gave up 4 bases and J gave up 1 base, with 15 bases separating them. The V gene's germline CDR1 is LNHDA and CDR2 SQIVND (reference sequence). In DNA, the CDR3 is TGTGCCAGTAGTAGAAGGGACTCCAGTCGCACAGATACGCAGTATTTT. This encodes CASSRRDSSRTDTQYF.

The chain uses TRBV5-1 and TRBJ2-2, with D possibly being TRBD1 or TRBD2 (5 bases each). With 6 bases removed from V and 7 bases from J, the gap between germline ends came to 19 bases. CDR3 length equals 15 residues. From germline, CDR1 is SGHRS and CDR2 YFSETQ. The CDR3 protein is CASTGTTAKDGELFF. The CDR3 DNA reads TGCGCCAGCACCGGGACCACCGCAAAGGACGGGGAGCTGTTTTTT.

A few counts support this clonotype. The chain recombines TRBV9 with TRBJ2-1, with D possibly called TRBD1 or TRBD2 (5 bases each). The CDR3 sequence is 17 residues long. Germline CDR1 reads SGDLS; CDR2 reads YYNGEE. Trimming cost V 4 bases and J 4 bases, with 21 bases left between them. The DNA of the CDR3 is TGTGCCAGCAGCCCCCGGTCTTACGAGGGGCCATACAATGAGCAGTTCTTC. Encoded protein: CASSPRSYEGPYNEQFF.